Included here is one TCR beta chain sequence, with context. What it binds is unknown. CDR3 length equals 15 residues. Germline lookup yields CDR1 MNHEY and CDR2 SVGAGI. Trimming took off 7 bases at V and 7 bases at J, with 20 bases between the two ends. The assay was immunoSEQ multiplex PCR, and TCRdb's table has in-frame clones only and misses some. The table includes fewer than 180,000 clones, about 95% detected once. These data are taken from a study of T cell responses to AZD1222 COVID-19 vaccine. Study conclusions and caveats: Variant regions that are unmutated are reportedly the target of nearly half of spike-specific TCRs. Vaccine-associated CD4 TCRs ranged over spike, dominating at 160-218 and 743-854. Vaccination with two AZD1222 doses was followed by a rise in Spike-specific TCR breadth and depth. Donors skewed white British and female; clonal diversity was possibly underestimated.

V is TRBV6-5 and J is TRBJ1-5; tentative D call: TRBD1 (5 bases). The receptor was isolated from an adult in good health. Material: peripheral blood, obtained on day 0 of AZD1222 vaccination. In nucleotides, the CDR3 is TGTGCCAGCATAGAAGGAGGGTTTGGGGGACAGCCCCAGCATTTT. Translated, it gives CASIEGGFGGQPQHF.